These T cell receptor beta chains were read from a single sample in a study of blood T cell repertoires in COVID-19. Using immunoSEQ multiplex PCR, the repertoire was profiled, and TCRdb retains in-frame clones only, with some absent. The sample holds fewer than 400,000 clones; roughly 89% are singletons and the top ten take 4% to 6%. Sequencing was carried out using PBMCs or T cells enriched from blood (not recorded which). The receptors were sampled from a man aged 55-75 years who had recovered from COVID-19. CDR3s include the opening cysteine and the closing phenylalanine or tryptophan. The D gene is left open where the match is weak. Clone size is not always given. Where it is, it says once, few, many or a class for expanded clones.

clone_size j_call d_call v_call cdr3_nt cdr3_aa
. TRBJ1-2 . TRBV12-3/TRBV12-4 TGTGCCAGCAGTTGGAGGGCACCGGGGAGCTACACCTTC CASSWRAPGSYTF
. TRBJ2-7 TRBD1 TRBV11-2 TGTGCCAGCAGCTTAACAGGACAGGGGTTAATGGAGCAGTACTTC CASSLTGQGLMEQYF
. TRBJ2-7 TRBD1 TRBV5-1 TGCGCCAGCAGCTTGGTTGGGACAGGTCCCTACGAGCAGTACTTC CASSLVGTGPYEQYF
. TRBJ2-7 . TRBV6-5 TGTGCCAGCGCGGCGGGGGCAGTTGGGACCTACGAGCAGTACTTC CASAAGAVGTYEQYF
once TRBJ2-5 . TRBV5-1 TGCGCCAGCAGCTTGACTTTCCGAGAGACCCAGTACTTC CASSLTFRETQYF
. TRBJ2-1 TRBD2 TRBV5-1 TGCGCCAGCAGCCAAGAAAGCGGGAGTCATAGTGAGCAGTTCTTC CASSQESGSHSEQFF
. TRBJ1-1 . TRBV18 TGTGCCAGCTCCCCTTTATCAGGGGAGAACACTGAAGCTTTCTTT CASSPLSGENTEAFF
. TRBJ2-3 TRBD2 TRBV2 TGTGCCAGCAGTGAAGCGTTAAGCGGGAGGGCCGCAGATACGCAGTATTTT CASSEALSGRAADTQYF
. TRBJ1-2 TRBD1 TRBV9 TGTGCCAGCAGCGTAGGGGACAGGGTAGCGGGCTACACCTTC CASSVGDRVAGYTF
. TRBJ2-7 . TRBV6-5 TGTGCCAGCAGTTACTCCCCTTGGGGGAGGTACGAGCAGTACTTC CASSYSPWGRYEQYF
. TRBJ1-2 . TRBV6-5 TGTGCCAGCAGTTACTCGATGTATGAAGAGATATCCTTC CASSYSMYEEISF
. TRBJ1-6 TRBD1 TRBV5-1 TGCGCCAGCAGCAAAGGACAGGGACATTCACCCCTCCACTTT CASSKGQGHSPLHF
. TRBJ2-5 TRBD2 TRBV4-2 TGTGCCAGCAGCCGGGGTGGCGGGAGTAACCAAGAGACCCAGTACTTC CASSRGGGSNQETQYF
. TRBJ2-7 TRBD1 TRBV10-3 TGTGCCATCAGTGAACCGGGACAGGGGGACTACGAGCAGTACTTC CAISEPGQGDYEQYF
. TRBJ2-2 . TRBV7-2 TGTGCCAGCAGCTTCAACGGTAGCCCCGCCGGGGAGCTGTTTTTT CASSFNGSPAGELFF
. TRBJ2-1 TRBD1 TRBV9 TGTGCCAGCAGCGTAGAGGTCAGGGGGCTTCACAATGAGCAGTTCTTC CASSVEVRGLHNEQFF
. TRBJ2-7 . TRBV27 TGTGCCAGCAGTCCTGCTGGGGCGGCCTCTTCCTACGAGCAGTACTTC CASSPAGAASSYEQYF
. TRBJ2-5 TRBD1 TRBV6-5 TGTGCCAGCAGTATGGACAGGGCATGGTCTGGGACCCAGTACTTC CASSMDRAWSGTQYF
. TRBJ2-1 TRBD2 TRBV5-1 TGCGCCAGCAGCTTAACGACTAGCGGGAAGGGCGATGAGCAGTTCTTC CASSLTTSGKGDEQFF
. TRBJ2-1 TRBD2 TRBV4-2 TGTGCCAGCAGCCAAGGGAGCGGGGGGAACAATGAGCAGTTCTTC CASSQGSGGNNEQFF
. TRBJ1-2 TRBD1 TRBV9 TGTGCCAGCAGCGCCACAGGGGGCTCTGGCTACACCTTC CASSATGGSGYTF
. TRBJ1-1 TRBD1 TRBV5-6 TGTGCCAGCAGCTTGAAGGGGGCAGCGAGTGAAGCTTTCTTT CASSLKGAASEAFF
. TRBJ1-2 . TRBV15 TGTGCCACCAGCAGAGGGCCGGGGTCGACTTCTTCTAACTATGGCTACACCTTC CATSRGPGSTSSNYGYTF
. TRBJ2-7 . TRBV28 TGTGCCACGGGCAGGGCTGCCTACGAGCAGTACTTC CATGRAAYEQYF
. TRBJ2-2 TRBD2 TRBV3-1/TRBV3-2 TGTGCCAGCAGCCAAGTCGGCGGGAGGGCAAACACCGGGGAGCTGTTTTTT CASSQVGGRANTGELFF
. TRBJ1-1 TRBD1 TRBV19 TGTGCCAGTAGTATCTCTACAGGGGGGAATTCGCCTCAACCCGATGAAGCTTTCTTT CASSISTGGNSPQPDEAFF
. TRBJ2-1 . TRBV29-1 TGCAGCGTTGACTCTAGCGTAAGCTCCTACAATGAGCAGTTCTTC CSVDSSVSSYNEQFF
. TRBJ2-5 . TRBV6-2/TRBV6-3 TGTGCCAGCAGTCAACTAATAGGGACATTGGGGGAGACCCAGTACTTC CASSQLIGTLGETQYF
. TRBJ2-1 . TRBV3-1/TRBV3-2 TGTGCCAGCAGCCCGGACTCATCCACCTACAATGAGCAGTTCTTC CASSPDSSTYNEQFF
. TRBJ1-4 TRBD1 TRBV2 TGTGCCAGCAAACGGGGACGGGGACAGGGGTCTGAAAAACTGTTTTTT CASKRGRGQGSEKLFF
. TRBJ2-1 TRBD2 TRBV4-3 TGCGCCAGCAGCCAACACCATAGCGGGAGTATGTACAATGAGCAGTTCTTC CASSQHHSGSMYNEQFF
. TRBJ2-3 TRBD2 TRBV13 TGTGCCAGCAGCTTAGCGGCTAGCGGGAGGTCAGATACGCAGTATTTT CASSLAASGRSDTQYF
. TRBJ1-5 . TRBV21-1 TGTGCCAGCAGCATTGCCAGGGGGCGTCTTCAGCCCCAGCATTTT CASSIARGRLQPQHF
. TRBJ1-2 . TRBV11-2 TGTGCCAGCAGGGAATTTATCGAAAACAGACCTCGGGAAGGCTACACCTTC CASREFIENRPREGYTF
. TRBJ1-6 . TRBV5-1 TGCGCCAGCAGCTTGAACACAGGGTCTAAAGATTCACCCCTCCACTTT CASSLNTGSKDSPLHF
. TRBJ2-7 TRBD1 TRBV9 TGTGCCAGCAGCGCGACAGGGCTGGGAGAGCAGTACTTC CASSATGLGEQYF
. TRBJ1-3 . TRBV4-1 TGCGCCAGCAGCCGGACAACGGCAAACACCATATATTTT CASSRTTANTIYF
. TRBJ2-1 . TRBV10-3 TGTGCCATCAGTGAGGGCGAGCGCGCGGGTCTAAGCTCCTACAATGAGCAGTTCTTC CAISEGERAGLSSYNEQFF
. TRBJ2-3 TRBD1 TRBV5-4 TGTGCCAGCACAACGGGACAGATAACAGATACGCAGTATTTT CASTTGQITDTQYF
. TRBJ2-7 TRBD1 TRBV5-6 TGTGCCAGCTCCGAGACAGGGGCCTCCTACGAGCAGTACTTC CASSETGASYEQYF